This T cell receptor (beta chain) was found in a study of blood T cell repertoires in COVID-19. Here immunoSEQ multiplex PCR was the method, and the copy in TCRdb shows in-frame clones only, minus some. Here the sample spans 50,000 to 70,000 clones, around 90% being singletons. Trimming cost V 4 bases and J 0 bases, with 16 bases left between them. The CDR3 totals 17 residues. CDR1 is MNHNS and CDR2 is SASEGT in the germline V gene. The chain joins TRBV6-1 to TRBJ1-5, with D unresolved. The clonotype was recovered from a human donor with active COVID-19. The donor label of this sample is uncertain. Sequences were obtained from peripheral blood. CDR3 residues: CASSGRGLGYSNQPQHF. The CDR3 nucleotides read TGTGCCAGCAGTGGTAGAGGGTTGGGGTATAGCAATCAGCCCCAGCATTTT.